This TCR beta chain was recovered during a study of blood T cell repertoires in COVID-19. The wider study: PBMCs, B-cell-depleted T cells, or T cells were the source of the cDNA or gDNA that made up the material.

Trimming removed 3 bases from V and 3 bases from J; junction bases left unmatched: 7. Germline lookup yields CDR1 SGHRS and CDR2 YFSETQ. The CDR3 consists of 16 residues. Authors' data handling: Cell counts per sample came from amplifying reference gene primers. Libraries were prepared by immunoSEQ multiplex PCR; TCRdb keeps only in-frame clonotypes and omits some of them. V and J calls and clone size follow that table, whereas D and trimming were derived from the DNA. The sample holds 100,000 to 150,000 clones, roughly 90% seen once. The sequence was obtained from a woman aged 80 or over with acute or convalescent COVID-19. The sequencing input was peripheral blood. This chain connects TRBV5-1 to TRBJ1-4; 8 nucleotides match TRBD1. CDR3 in DNA: TGCGCCAGCAGCTGGCTGGGGGGACAGGCTAATGAAAAACTGTTTTTT. It yields the protein CASSWLGGQANEKLFF.